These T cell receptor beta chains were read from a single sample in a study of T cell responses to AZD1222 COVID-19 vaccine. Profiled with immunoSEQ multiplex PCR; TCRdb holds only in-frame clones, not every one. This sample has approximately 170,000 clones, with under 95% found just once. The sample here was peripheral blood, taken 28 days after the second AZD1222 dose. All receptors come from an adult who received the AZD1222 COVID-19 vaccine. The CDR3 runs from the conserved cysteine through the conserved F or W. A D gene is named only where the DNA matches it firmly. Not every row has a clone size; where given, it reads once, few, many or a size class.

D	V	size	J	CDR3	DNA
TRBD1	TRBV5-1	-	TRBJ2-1	CASSLYPGQGNNEQFF	TGCGCCAGCAGCTTGTATCCGGGACAGGGTAACAATGAGCAGTTCTTC
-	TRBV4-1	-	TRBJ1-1	CASSQDRGQPGAEAFF	TGCGCCAGCAGCCAAGATCGGGGGCAGCCTGGGGCTGAAGCTTTCTTT
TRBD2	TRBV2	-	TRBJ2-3	CASSVSGGPTDTQYF	TGTGCCAGCAGTGTTTCGGGAGGGCCCACAGATACGCAGTATTTT
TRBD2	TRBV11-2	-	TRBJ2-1	CASSRTSGSVGNEQFF	TGTGCCAGCAGCCGGACTAGCGGGAGTGTGGGTAATGAGCAGTTCTTC
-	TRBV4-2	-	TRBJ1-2	CASSHEVGSGYTF	TGTGCCAGCAGCCATGAAGTTGGCAGTGGCTACACCTTC
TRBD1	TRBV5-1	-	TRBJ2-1	CASSLAGQGYNEQFF	TGCGCCAGCAGCTTGGCGGGACAGGGCTACAATGAGCAGTTCTTC
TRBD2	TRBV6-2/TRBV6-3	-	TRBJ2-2	CASSRLLAGSNTGELFF	TGTGCCAGCAGTCGTCTCCTAGCGGGTTCGAACACCGGGGAGCTGTTTTTT
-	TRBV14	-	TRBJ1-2	CASSQGSLGKVNYGYTF	TGTGCCAGCAGCCAAGGGTCGTTAGGGAAAGTGAACTATGGCTACACCTTC
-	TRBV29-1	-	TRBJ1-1	CSVAASRQANTEAFF	TGCAGCGTTGCTGCCTCACGACAGGCGAACACTGAAGCTTTCTTT
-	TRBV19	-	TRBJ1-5	CASSPWGLGQPQHF	TGTGCCAGTAGTCCCTGGGGGCTGGGGCAGCCCCAGCATTTT
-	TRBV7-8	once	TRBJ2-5	CASSLRTGGETQYF	TGTGCCAGCAGCTTACGGACGGGGGGCGAAACCCAGTACTTC
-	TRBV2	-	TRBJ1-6	CASSEGLEAPLHF	TGTGCCAGCAGTGAAGGGTTGGAAGCACCCCTCCACTTT
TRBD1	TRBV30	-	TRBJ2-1	CARQGGNEQFF	TGTGCCCGACAGGGGGGCAATGAGCAGTTCTTC
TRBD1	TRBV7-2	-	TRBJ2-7	CASSFQGQGVQQYF	TGTGCCAGCAGCTTCCAGGGACAGGGGGTCCAGCAGTACTTC
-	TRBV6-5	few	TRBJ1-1	CASSPEGYMNTEAFF	TGTGCCAGCAGCCCGGAGGGGTACATGAACACTGAAGCTTTCTTT
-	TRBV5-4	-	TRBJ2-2	CANHVSGSTGELFF	TGTGCCAACCACGTAAGCGGGTCCACCGGGGAGCTGTTTTTT
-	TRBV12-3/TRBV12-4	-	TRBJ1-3	CASWKSTIYF	TGTGCCAGTTGGAAAAGCACCATATATTTT